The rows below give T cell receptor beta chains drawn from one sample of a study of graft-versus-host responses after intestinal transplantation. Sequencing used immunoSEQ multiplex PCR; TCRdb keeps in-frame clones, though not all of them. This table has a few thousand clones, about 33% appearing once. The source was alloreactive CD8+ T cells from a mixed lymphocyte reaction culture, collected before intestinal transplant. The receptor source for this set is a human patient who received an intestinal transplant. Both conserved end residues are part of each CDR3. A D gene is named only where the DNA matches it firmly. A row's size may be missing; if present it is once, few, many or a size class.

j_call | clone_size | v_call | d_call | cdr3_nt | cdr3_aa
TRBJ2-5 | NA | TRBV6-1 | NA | TGTGCCAGCAGTGAAGCGTTGGGCGGGGGCGCAGAGACCCAGTACTTC | CASSEALGGGAETQYF
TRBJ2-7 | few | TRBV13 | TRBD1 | TGTGCCAGCAGCTTAGCAGGGACAGGCTCCTACGAGCAGTACTTC | CASSLAGTGSYEQYF
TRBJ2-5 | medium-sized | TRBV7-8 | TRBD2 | TGTGCCAGCAGGGAAAGCGGGAGGGCCAGGGAGACCCAGTACTTC | CASRESGRARETQYF
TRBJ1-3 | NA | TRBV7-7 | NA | TGTGCTAGCAGCCCGACAGTCGACTCTGGAAACACCATATATTTT | CASSPTVDSGNTIYF
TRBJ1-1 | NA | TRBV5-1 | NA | TGCGCCAGCAGCTCGCGCGGAGGCGCGTACACTGAAGCTTTCTTT | CASSSRGGAYTEAFF
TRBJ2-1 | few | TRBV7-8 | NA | TGTGCCAGCAGCCCCAGGTACAATGAGCAGTTCTTC | CASSPRYNEQFF
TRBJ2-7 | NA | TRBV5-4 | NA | TGTGCCAGCAGCTTGGAGTTTAGCGGATCCTACGAGCAGTACTTC | CASSLEFSGSYEQYF
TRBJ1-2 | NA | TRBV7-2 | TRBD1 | TGTGCCAGCAGCCCCCGGGACAGGGACAACTATGGCTACACCTTC | CASSPRDRDNYGYTF
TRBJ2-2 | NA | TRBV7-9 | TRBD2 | TGTGCCAGCAGCTTAACTAGCGGGAGGGGTTCCACCGGGGAGCTGTTTTTT | CASSLTSGRGSTGELFF
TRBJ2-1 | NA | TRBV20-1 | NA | TGCAGCGTGTCGAGGGAGAGGGAGTTCTTC | CSVSREREFF
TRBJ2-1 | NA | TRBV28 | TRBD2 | TGTGCCAGCAGTCCCCGGACTAGCGGGAGGTACAATGAGCAGTTCTTC | CASSPRTSGRYNEQFF
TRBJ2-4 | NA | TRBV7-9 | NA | TGTGCCAGCAGCTCTGACTTATCGGGGTTCATTCAGTACTTC | CASSSDLSGFIQYF
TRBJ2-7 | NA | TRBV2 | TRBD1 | TGTGCCAGCAGTGGTGGGACAGGGCTTCTGAACGAGCAGTACTTC | CASSGGTGLLNEQYF
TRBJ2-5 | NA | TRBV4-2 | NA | TGTGCCAGCAGCCGCGGACAGACTGGTGAGACCCAGTACTTC | CASSRGQTGETQYF
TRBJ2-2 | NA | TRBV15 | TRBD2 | TGTGCCACCAGCAGATGGGAGGTAGCGGGAGTCCCTGACACCGGGGAGCTGTTTTTT | CATSRWEVAGVPDTGELFF
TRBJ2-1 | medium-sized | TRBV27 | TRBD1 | TGTGCCACCCTAGGGGGCGCGTACAATGAGCAGTTCTTC | CATLGGAYNEQFF
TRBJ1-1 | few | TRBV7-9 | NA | TGTGCCAGCAGCTTCGTCGGGACTGAAGCTTTCTTT | CASSFVGTEAFF
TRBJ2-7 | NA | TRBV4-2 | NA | TGTGCCAGCAGCCAAGATCGGGGTCAAGCGCGCTACGAGCAGTACTTC | CASSQDRGQARYEQYF
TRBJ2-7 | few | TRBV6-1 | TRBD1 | TGTGCCAGTAGTGGGGGGGACAGGGGGCCCTACGAGCAGTACTTC | CASSGGDRGPYEQYF
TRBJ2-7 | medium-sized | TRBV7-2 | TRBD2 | TGTGCCAGCCGTACCTTCATAGCGGGTCCTGGGGGGGAGCAGTACTTC | CASRTFIAGPGGEQYF
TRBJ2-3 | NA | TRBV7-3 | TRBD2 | TGTGCCAGCAGCTCCTATACCCGTAGCGGGAGTACAGATACGCAGTATTTT | CASSSYTRSGSTDTQYF
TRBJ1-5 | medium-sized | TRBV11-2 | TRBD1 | TGTGCCAGCAGCGCCCCGGGACAGGGGGTTAGCAATCAGCCCCAGCATTTT | CASSAPGQGVSNQPQHF
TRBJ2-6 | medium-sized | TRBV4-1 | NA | TGCGCCAGCAGCCAATCAGGGCAGGGCCATAACTCTGGGGCCAACGTCCTGACTTTC | CASSQSGQGHNSGANVLTF
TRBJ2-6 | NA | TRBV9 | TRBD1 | TGTGCCAGCAGCACACAACCGGGACAGCCCTCTGGGGCCAACGTCCTGACTTTC | CASSTQPGQPSGANVLTF
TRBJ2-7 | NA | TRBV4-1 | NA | TGCGCCAGCAGCCAAGAGTCGGGCTTCATCGGGGGCGAGCAGTACTTC | CASSQESGFIGGEQYF
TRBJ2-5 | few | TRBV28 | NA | TGTGCCAGCAGAAAACTGGGGGCAGGGATTCTAGAGACCCAGTACTTC | CASRKLGAGILETQYF
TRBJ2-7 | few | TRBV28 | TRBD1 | TGTGCCAGCAGTCCTATTACAGGGGTCGAGCAGTACTTC | CASSPITGVEQYF
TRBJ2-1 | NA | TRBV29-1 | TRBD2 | TGCAGCGTTGAAGGGTCTAGCGGGAGTAATGAGCAGTTCTTC | CSVEGSSGSNEQFF
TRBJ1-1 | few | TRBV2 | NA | TGTGCCAGCAGTGAACGGGGTCTCACTGAAGCTTTCTTT | CASSERGLTEAFF
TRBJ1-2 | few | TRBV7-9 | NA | TGTGCCAGCAGTCAAGGGGTTAACTATGGCTACACCTTC | CASSQGVNYGYTF
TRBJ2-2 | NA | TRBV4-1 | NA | TGCGCCAGCAGCCGCCTGGCGGTCACCGGGGAGCTGTTTTTT | CASSRLAVTGELFF
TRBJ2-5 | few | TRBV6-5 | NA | TGTGCCAGCAGCCCAGAAGAAGAGACCCAGTACTTC | CASSPEEETQYF
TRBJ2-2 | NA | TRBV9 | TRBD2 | TGTGCCAGCAGCCCTCGTGGGACTAGACTTACCGGGGAGCTGTTTTTT | CASSPRGTRLTGELFF
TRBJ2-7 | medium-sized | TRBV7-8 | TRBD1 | TGTGCCAGCAGCTTTTTGCGGACAGGGGTGGGAGAGCAGTACTTC | CASSFLRTGVGEQYF
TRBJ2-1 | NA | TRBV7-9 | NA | TGTGCCAGCAGCTTTAAAAAGCACAATGAGCAGTTCTTC | CASSFKKHNEQFF
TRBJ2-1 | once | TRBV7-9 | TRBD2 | TGTGCCAGCACCCCACTAGCGGGAGTTGAGCAGTTCTTC | CASTPLAGVEQFF
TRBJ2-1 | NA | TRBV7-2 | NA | TGTGCCAGCAGCTTAGACGGGACTCTGGCCCCCTACAATGAGCAGTTCTTC | CASSLDGTLAPYNEQFF
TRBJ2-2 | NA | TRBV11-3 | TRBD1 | TGTGCCAGCAGTAAGAACCGGGACAGCACCGGGGAGCTGTTTTTT | CASSKNRDSTGELFF
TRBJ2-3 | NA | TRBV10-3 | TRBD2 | TGTGCCATCAGTGAGTCGTTAGCGGGCGCAGATACGCAGTATTTT | CAISESLAGADTQYF
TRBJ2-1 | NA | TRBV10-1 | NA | TGCGCCAGCAGCCCCGGGACTGACAATGAGCAGTTCTTC | CASSPGTDNEQFF
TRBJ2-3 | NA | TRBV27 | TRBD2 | TGTGCCAGCAGTTTATTGGGGGGGTGGGATACGCAGTATTTT | CASSLLGGWDTQYF